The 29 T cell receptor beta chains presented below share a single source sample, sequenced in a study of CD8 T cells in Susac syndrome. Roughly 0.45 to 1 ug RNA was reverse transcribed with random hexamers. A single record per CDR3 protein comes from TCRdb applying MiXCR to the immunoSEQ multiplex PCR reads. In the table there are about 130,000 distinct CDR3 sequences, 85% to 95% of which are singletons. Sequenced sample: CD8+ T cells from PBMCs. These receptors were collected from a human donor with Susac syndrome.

The CDR3 sequence is CASRVSGRCTDTQYF. CDR3 bases: TGTGCCAGCAGGGTGAGCGGGAGGTGTACAGATACGCAGTATTTT. The chain carries TRBV5-5 and TRBJ2-3, with 9 bases fitting TRBD2. V dropped 5 bases and J dropped 3; count of bases not matched to a gene: 7. Germline V gives CDR1 SGHKS, CDR2 YYEKEE (reference sequence). The CDR3 is made up of 15 amino acids.

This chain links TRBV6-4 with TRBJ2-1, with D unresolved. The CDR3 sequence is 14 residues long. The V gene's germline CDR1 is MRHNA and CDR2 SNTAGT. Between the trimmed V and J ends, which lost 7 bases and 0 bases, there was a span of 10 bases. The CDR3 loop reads CASKKASSYNEQFF. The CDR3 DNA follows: TGTGCCAGCAAAAAAGCCAGCTCCTACAATGAGCAGTTCTTC.

The CDR3 region has the DNA TGCGCCAGCAGCTTGGCCGACAATCTGAACACTGAAGCTTTCTTT. Translating it yields CASSLADNLNTEAFF. V and J are TRBV5-1 and TRBJ1-1; no clear D gene. The germline V gene encodes CDR1 SGHRS and CDR2 YFSETQ. Trimming left V 0 bases short and J 0 bases short, with 9 bases between. This CDR3 comprises 15 residues.

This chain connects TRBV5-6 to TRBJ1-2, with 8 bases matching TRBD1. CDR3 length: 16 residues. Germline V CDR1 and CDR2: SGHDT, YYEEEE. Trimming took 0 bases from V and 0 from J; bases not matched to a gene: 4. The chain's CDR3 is CASSLAPQGANYGYTF. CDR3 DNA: TGTGCCAGCAGCTTGGCCCCACAGGGGGCTAACTATGGCTACACCTTC.

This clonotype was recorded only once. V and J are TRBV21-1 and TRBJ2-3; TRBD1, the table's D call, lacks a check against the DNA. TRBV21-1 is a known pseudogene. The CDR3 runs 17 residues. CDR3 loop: CASSNLRERNGTDTQYF. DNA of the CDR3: TGTGCCAGCAGCAATCTCAGGGAGCGCAATGGCACAGATACGCAGTATTTT.

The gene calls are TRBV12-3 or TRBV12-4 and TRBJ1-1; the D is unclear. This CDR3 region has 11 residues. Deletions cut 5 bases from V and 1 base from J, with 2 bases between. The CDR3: CASSENTEAFF. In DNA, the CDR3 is TGTGCCAGCAGTGAGAACACTGAAGCTTTCTTT.

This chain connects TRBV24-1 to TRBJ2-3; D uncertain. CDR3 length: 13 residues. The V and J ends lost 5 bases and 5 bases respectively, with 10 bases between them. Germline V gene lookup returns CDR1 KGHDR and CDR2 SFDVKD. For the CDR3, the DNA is TGTGCCACCAGTGTCCCCCGACGAGATACGCAGTATTTT. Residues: CATSVPRRDTQYF.

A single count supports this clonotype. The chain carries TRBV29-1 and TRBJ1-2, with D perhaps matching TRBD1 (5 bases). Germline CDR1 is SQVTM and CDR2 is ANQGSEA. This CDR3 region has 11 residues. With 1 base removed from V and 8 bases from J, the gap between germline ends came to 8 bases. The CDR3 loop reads CSVEGDRGYTF. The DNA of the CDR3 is TGCAGCGTTGAAGGGGACCGCGGCTACACCTTC. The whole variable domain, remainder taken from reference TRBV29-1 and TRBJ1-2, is SAVISQKPSRDICQRGTSLTIQCQVDSQVTMMFWYRQQPGQSLTLIATANQGSEATYESGFVIDKFPISRPNLTFSTLTVSNMSPEDSSIYLCSVEGDRGYTFGSGTRLTVV.

The CDR3 DNA is TGCAGTGCTAGCCCGGTGCTAGAATCCTACGAGCAGTACTTC. Protein product: CSASPVLESYEQYF. This chain connects TRBV20-1 to TRBJ2-7; D uncertain. This CDR3 comprises 14 residues. Trimming removed 3 bases from V and 1 base from J, with 13 bases in between. The germline V gene has CDR1 DFQATT and CDR2 SNEGSKA (reference sequence).

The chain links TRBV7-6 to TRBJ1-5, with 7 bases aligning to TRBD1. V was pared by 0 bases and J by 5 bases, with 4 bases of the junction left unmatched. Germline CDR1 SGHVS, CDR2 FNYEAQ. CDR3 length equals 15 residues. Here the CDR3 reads CASSLAAGGDQPQHF. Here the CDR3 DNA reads TGTGCCAGCAGCTTAGCGGCAGGGGGGGATCAGCCCCAGCATTTT.

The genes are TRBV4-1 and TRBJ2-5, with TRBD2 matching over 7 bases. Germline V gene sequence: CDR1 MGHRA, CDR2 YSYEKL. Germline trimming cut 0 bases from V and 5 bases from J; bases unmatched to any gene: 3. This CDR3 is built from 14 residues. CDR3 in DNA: TGCGCCAGCAGCCAAGATCGGGGAGGGGAGACCCAGTACTTC. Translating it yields CASSQDRGGETQYF.

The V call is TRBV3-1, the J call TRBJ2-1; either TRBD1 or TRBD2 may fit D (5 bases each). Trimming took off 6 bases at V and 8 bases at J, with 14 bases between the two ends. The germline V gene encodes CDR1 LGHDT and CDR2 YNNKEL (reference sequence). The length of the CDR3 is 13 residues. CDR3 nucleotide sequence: TGTGCCAGCAGAACTGAGGGGAACGATGAGCAGTTCTTC. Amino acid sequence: CASRTEGNDEQFF.

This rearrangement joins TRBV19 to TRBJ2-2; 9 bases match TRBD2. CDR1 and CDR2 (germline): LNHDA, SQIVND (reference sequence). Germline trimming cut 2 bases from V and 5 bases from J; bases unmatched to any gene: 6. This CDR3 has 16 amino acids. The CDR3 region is CASSIPTSGVTGELFF. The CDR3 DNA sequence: TGTGCCAGTAGTATACCGACTAGCGGAGTTACCGGGGAGCTGTTTTTT.

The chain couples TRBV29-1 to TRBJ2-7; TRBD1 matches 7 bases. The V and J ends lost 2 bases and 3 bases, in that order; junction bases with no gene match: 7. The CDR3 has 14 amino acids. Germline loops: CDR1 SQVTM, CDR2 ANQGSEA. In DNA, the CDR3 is TGCAGCGTTGAAAGGGCAGGGGGAAACTACGAGCAGTACTTC. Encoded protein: CSVERAGGNYEQYF.

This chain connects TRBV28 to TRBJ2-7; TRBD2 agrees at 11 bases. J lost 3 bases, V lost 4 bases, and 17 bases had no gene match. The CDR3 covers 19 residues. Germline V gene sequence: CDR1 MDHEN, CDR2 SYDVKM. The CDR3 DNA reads TGTGCCAGCAGTTCCCCCCCTACTTTAGCGGGAGGGCCAGTCTACGAGCAGTACTTC. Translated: CASSSPPTLAGGPVYEQYF.

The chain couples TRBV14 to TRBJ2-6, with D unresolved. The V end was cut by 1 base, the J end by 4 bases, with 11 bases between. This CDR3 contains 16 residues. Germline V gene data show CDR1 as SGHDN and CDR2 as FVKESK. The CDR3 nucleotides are TGTGCCAGCAGCCAAGTTTCGGCAGGAGGGGCCAACGTCCTGACTTTC. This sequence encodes CASSQVSAGGANVLTF.

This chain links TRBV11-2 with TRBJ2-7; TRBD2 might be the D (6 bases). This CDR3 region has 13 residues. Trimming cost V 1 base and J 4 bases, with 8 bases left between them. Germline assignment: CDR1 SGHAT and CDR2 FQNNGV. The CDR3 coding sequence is TGTGCCAGCAGCTTAGCAGGGAGGTACGAGCAGTACTTC. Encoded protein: CASSLAGRYEQYF.

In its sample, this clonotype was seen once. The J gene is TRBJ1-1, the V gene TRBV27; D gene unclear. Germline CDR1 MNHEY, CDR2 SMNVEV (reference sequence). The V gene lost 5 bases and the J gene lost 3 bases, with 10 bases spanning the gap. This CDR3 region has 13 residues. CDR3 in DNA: TGTGCCAGCAGTGGCCGGATTCACACTGAAGCTTTCTTT. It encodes CASSGRIHTEAFF.

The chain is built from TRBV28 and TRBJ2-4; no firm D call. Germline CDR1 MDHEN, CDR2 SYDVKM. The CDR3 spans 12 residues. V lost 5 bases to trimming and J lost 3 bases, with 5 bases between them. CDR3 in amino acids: CASSGDKNIQYF. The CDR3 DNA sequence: TGTGCCAGCAGTGGGGACAAAAACATTCAGTACTTC.

The CDR3 loop is CASSVHSSVLYEQYF. CDR3 sequence (DNA): TGTGCCAGCAGCGTACATAGTTCGGTCCTCTACGAGCAGTACTTC. V and J are TRBV9 and TRBJ2-7; D not resolved. The CDR3 is 15 residues long. Between the trimmed V and J ends, which lost 1 base and 3 bases, there was a span of 14 bases. Germline V lookup: CDR1 SGDLS, CDR2 YYNGEE.

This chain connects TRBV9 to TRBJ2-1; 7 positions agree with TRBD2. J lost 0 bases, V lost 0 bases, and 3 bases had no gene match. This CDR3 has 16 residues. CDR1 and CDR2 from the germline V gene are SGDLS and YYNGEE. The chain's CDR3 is CASSVDSSGSYNEQFF. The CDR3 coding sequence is TGTGCCAGCAGCGTAGACTCTAGCGGCTCCTACAATGAGCAGTTCTTC.

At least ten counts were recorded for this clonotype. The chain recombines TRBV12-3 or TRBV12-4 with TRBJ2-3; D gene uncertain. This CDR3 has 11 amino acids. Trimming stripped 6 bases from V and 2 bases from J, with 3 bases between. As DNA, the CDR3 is TGTGCCAGCAGCTTCACAGATACGCAGTATTTT. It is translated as CASSFTDTQYF.

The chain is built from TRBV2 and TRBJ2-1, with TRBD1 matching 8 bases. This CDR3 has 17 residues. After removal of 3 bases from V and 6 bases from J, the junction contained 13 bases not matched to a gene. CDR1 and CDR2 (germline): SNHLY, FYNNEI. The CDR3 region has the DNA TGTGCCAGCAGTGACCTAGTACGCGGGACAGGCCTCAATGAGCAGTTCTTC. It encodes CASSDLVRGTGLNEQFF.

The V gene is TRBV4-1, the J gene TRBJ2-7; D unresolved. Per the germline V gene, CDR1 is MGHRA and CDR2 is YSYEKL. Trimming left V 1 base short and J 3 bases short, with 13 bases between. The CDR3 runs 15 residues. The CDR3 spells CASSQGLPKVYEQYF. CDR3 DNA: TGCGCCAGCAGCCAAGGCCTCCCGAAGGTCTACGAGCAGTACTTC.

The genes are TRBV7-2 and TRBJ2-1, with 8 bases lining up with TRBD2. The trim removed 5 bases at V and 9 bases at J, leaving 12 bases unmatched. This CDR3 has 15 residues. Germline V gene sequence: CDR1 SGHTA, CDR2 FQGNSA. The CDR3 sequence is CASSDLSGVPSEQFF. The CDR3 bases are TGTGCCAGCAGCGATCTTAGCGGGGTCCCGTCTGAGCAGTTCTTC.

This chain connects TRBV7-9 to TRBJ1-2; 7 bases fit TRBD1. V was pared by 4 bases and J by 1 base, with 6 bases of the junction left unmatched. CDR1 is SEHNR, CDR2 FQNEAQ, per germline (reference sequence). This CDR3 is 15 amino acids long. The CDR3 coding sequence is TGTGCCAGCAGCTCCGGGACAGACTTTAACTATGGCTACACCTTC. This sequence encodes CASSSGTDFNYGYTF. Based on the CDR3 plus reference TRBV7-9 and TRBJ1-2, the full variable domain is DTGVSQNPRHKITKRGQNVTFRCDPISEHNRLYWYRQTLGQGPEFLTYFQNEAQLEKSRLLSDRFSAERPKGSFSTLEIQRTEQGDSAMYLCASSSGTDFNYGYTFGSGTRLTVV.

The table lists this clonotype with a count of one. CDR3 nucleotide sequence: TGCAGCGTTGAAGGGACAGGGGGTTTGGAGACCCAGTACTTC. Protein: CSVEGTGGLETQYF. The chain couples TRBV29-1 to TRBJ2-5, with 10 nucleotides matching TRBD1. V gave up 1 base and J gave up 5 bases; unmatched junction bases: 4. The CDR3 spans 14 residues. Germline V gene lookup returns CDR1 SQVTM and CDR2 ANQGSEA.

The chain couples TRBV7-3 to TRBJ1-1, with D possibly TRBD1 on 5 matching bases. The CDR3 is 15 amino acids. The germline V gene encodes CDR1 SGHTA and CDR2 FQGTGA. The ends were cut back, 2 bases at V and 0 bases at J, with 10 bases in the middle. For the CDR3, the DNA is TGTGCCAGCAGCTTAGCGACAGCCGTGAACACTGAAGCTTTCTTT. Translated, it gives CASSLATAVNTEAFF. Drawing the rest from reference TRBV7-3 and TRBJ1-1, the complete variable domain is GAGVSQTPSNKVTEKGKYVELRCDPISGHTALYWYRQSLGQGPEFLIYFQGTGAADDSGLPNDRFFAVRPEGSVSTLKIQRTERGDSAVYLCASSLATAVNTEAFFGQGTRLTVV.

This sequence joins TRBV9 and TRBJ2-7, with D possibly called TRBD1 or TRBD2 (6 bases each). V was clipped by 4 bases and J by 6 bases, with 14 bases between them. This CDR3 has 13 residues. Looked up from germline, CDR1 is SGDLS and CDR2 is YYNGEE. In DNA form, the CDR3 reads TGTGCCAGCAGCCCGGGGGCCGGCAGCGAGCAGTACTTC. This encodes CASSPGAGSEQYF.